These 22 T cell receptor beta chains originate from one sample sequenced in a study of graft-versus-host responses after intestinal transplantation (dated by TCRdb to the early 2020s). Their antigen targets remain unknown. The library was prepared using the immunoSEQ multiplex PCR assay. TCRdb's version of the immuneACCESS table is confined to in-frame rearrangements and falls short of the full clone set. An unresolved V gene accounts for under half of the shortfall where checked; the remainder is of unknown origin. For this sample there are about 120,000 clones; 85% to 95% appear just once. The ten most abundant clones make up under 1.5% of the sample. This sample's time point label indicates: cells obtained before transplantation from donor or recipient. Source: unstimulated CD8+ T cells sorted from spleen or lymph node cells, taken before transplant. These receptors all come from a human donor who was the organ donor for an intestinal transplant.

Here the CDR3 DNA reads TGCGCCAGCAGTGATTTCCCCTCCTACGAGCAGTACTTC. Translating it yields CASSDFPSYEQYF. The chain has TRBV5-1 and TRBJ2-7; D call uncertain. Germline assignment: CDR1 SGHRS and CDR2 YFSETQ. The V and J ends lost 5 bases and 0 bases respectively, with 9 bases between them. The CDR3 extends over 13 amino acids.

V gene TRBV7-3 combines with J gene TRBJ2-7; D uncertain. V was pared by 0 bases and J by 3 bases, with 6 bases between. Germline V CDR1 and CDR2: SGHTA, FQGTGA. CDR3 size: 13 residues. The CDR3 loop is CASSLTDGYEQYF. The CDR3 nucleotides are TGTGCCAGCAGCTTAACTGACGGCTACGAGCAGTACTTC.

CDR3 sequence reads: CASSLASITYEQYF. Here the CDR3 DNA reads TGTGCCAGCAGCTTAGCCTCTATCACCTACGAGCAGTACTTC. The rearrangement links TRBV7-8 to TRBJ2-5; D is ambiguous. With the DNA end fitting TRBJ2-7 better, the J assignment may be wrong. The germline CDR1 and CDR2 sequences are SGHVS and FQNEAQ. CDR3 length: 14 amino acids.

CDR3 amino acids: CASSSGPGQGTDTQYF. For the CDR3, the DNA is TGTGCCAGCAGTTCGGGGCCGGGACAGGGCACAGATACGCAGTATTTT. The V gene is TRBV7-2, the J gene TRBJ2-3; 8 nucleotides align to TRBD1. Germline trimming cut 6 bases from V and 1 base from J; bases unmatched to any gene: 9. Germline V lookup: CDR1 SGHTA, CDR2 FQGNSA. CDR3 length: 16 residues.

The chain employs TRBV6-1 and TRBJ2-3, with 10 bases aligning to TRBD1. Germline V CDR1 and CDR2: MNHNS, SASEGT. V lost 5 bases and J lost 1; bases outside the gene matches: 3. The length of the CDR3 is 15 residues. The CDR3 here is CASSTGTGGTDTQYF. CDR3 coding DNA: TGTGCCAGCAGTACCGGGACAGGGGGCACAGATACGCAGTATTTT.

The rearrangement links TRBV27 to TRBJ2-5, with TRBD2 matching 8 bases. The V gene's germline CDR1 is MNHEY and CDR2 SMNVEV (reference sequence). V was pared by 5 bases and J by 2 bases, with 7 bases of the junction left unmatched. The CDR3 covers 15 residues. The CDR3 DNA follows: TGTGCCAGCAGTCCATTAGCGGGATCTCAAGAGACCCAGTACTTC. Protein sequence: CASSPLAGSQETQYF.

The chain uses TRBV19 and TRBJ1-1; D unclear. V shed 7 bases and J shed 3 bases, with 9 bases lying between them. CDR1 is LNHDA and CDR2 is SQIVND in the germline V gene (reference sequence). The CDR3 totals 12 residues. This chain's CDR3 is CASKAADTEAFF. In DNA, the CDR3 is TGTGCCAGTAAGGCGGCTGACACTGAAGCTTTCTTT. The whole variable domain, filled in from reference TRBV19 and TRBJ1-1, reads DGGITQSPKYLFRKEGQNVTLSCEQNLNHDAMYWYRQDPGQGLRLIYYSQIVNDFQKGDIAEGYSVSREKKESFPLTVTSAQKNPTAFYLCASKAADTEAFFGQGTRLTVV.

This chain uses TRBV27 with TRBJ2-7; 8 bases line up with TRBD2. The CDR3 has 15 amino acids. Germline loops: CDR1 MNHEY, CDR2 SMNVEV (reference sequence). The V and J ends lost 6 bases and 2 bases, in that order; junction bases with no gene match: 9. CDR3: CASRARGLVPYEQYF. The CDR3 DNA is TGTGCCAGCAGAGCTAGGGGACTAGTTCCCTACGAGCAGTACTTC.

A remark on this clone: Sequence at one end of the junction differs from germline and may be a read error. The chain links TRBV4-1 to TRBJ2-7, with no clear D. Per germline, CDR1 MGHRA and CDR2 YSYEKL. CDR3 length: 16 residues. CDR3 sequence (DNA): TGTGCCAGCAGCCAAGAATGGGATTCGTCCTCCTACGAGCAGTACTTC. It specifies CASSQEWDSSSYEQYF.

The gene calls are TRBV5-1 and TRBJ2-7; D uncertain. Trimming took 4 bases from V and 3 from J, leaving 11 bases between them. The CDR3 covers 13 residues. Germline values: CDR1 SGHRS, CDR2 YFSETQ. In nucleotides, the CDR3 is TGCGCCAGCAGCCCGGAGAACAGCTACGAGCAGTACTTC. Protein product: CASSPENSYEQYF.

The rearrangement uses TRBV19 and TRBJ2-1, with D maybe TRBD2 (6 bases). The CDR3 is 14 residues long. The germline V gene encodes CDR1 LNHDA and CDR2 SQIVND (reference sequence). V was cut by 5 bases and J by 4 bases, with 12 bases left in between. The CDR3 reads CASSPQRAYNEQFF. In DNA form, the CDR3 reads TGTGCCAGTAGTCCTCAGCGGGCATACAATGAGCAGTTCTTC.

This sequence joins TRBV6-1 and TRBJ1-4; D is uncertain. The CDR3 covers 16 residues. Between the trimmed V and J ends, which lost 0 bases and 0 bases, there was a span of 8 bases. From germline, CDR1 is MNHNS and CDR2 SASEGT. CDR3 loop: CASSEATAATNEKLFF. DNA of the CDR3: TGTGCCAGCAGTGAAGCGACGGCCGCAACTAATGAAAAACTGTTTTTT.

This chain joins TRBV4-1 and TRBJ2-7; TRBD2 matches 8 bases. Trimming at V came to 2 bases and at J to 4 bases, leaving 7 bases not matched to a gene. Looked up from germline, CDR1 is MGHRA and CDR2 is YSYEKL. The CDR3 loop spans 15 amino acids. In nucleotides, the CDR3 is TGCGCCAGCAGCCAAATGTTAGCGGGAACGTACGAGCAGTACTTC. Protein: CASSQMLAGTYEQYF.

J is TRBJ1-2 and V is TRBV6-1, with D unresolved. Trimming cost V 2 bases and J 5 bases, with 12 bases left between them. Germline CDR1 is MNHNS and CDR2 is SASEGT. The CDR3 loop spans 14 amino acids. CDR3 sequence reads: CASSEPAGRYGYTF. In DNA form, the CDR3 reads TGTGCCAGCAGTGAACCAGCGGGGAGGTATGGCTACACCTTC.

The V gene is TRBV5-4, the J gene TRBJ2-7; D is possibly TRBD2 (5 bases). The V gene lost 3 bases and the J gene lost 5 bases, with 9 bases spanning the gap. Germline lookup yields CDR1 SGHNT and CDR2 YYREEE (reference sequence). The CDR3 runs to 12 residues. The CDR3 sequence is CASSSTRDEQYF. The CDR3 nucleotides are TGTGCCAGCAGCTCTACTAGAGACGAGCAGTACTTC.

CDR3 nucleotide sequence: TGTGCCAGCAGTGGAAACAGGGCCTACGAGCAGTACTTC. It yields the protein CASSGNRAYEQYF. The chain links TRBV28 to TRBJ2-7; D possibly corresponds to TRBD1 (6 bases). The germline gives CDR1 MDHEN, CDR2 SYDVKM. The CDR3 spans 13 residues. Trimming took off 5 bases at V and 2 bases at J, with 10 bases between the two ends.

The chain employs TRBV19 and TRBJ1-2; no clear D gene. CDR1 LNHDA and CDR2 SQIVND come from the germline V gene (reference sequence). The CDR3 is 11 residues long. Trimming took off 7 bases at V and 6 bases at J, with 9 bases between the two ends. The CDR3 DNA reads TGTGCCAGTATCTCCGGAGATGGCTACACCTTC. As protein: CASISGDGYTF.

V usage is TRBV4-2 and J usage is TRBJ2-1; 9 nucleotides agree with TRBD2. This CDR3 has 20 residues. V trimming: 1 base; J trimming: 0 bases; junction bases outside the gene matches: 13. CDR1 LGHNA and CDR2 YNFKEQ come from the germline V gene. For the CDR3, the DNA is TGTGCCAGCAGCCAAGCAGTCTCCCTAGCGGGACAAGCCTCCTACAATGAGCAGTTCTTC. Translating gives CASSQAVSLAGQASYNEQFF.

The chain uses TRBV11-2 and TRBJ1-2, with 7 bases that match TRBD1. The CDR3 loop spans 14 amino acids. Germline CDR1 is SGHAT and CDR2 is FQNNGV. Trimming at V came to 1 base and at J to 2 bases, leaving 1 base not matched to a gene. The CDR3 coding sequence is TGTGCCAGCAGCTTAGCGACAGGGAACTATGGCTACACCTTC. Translation gives CASSLATGNYGYTF.

This rearrangement joins TRBV21-1 to TRBJ2-7; the table names TRBD1, a call not compared with the DNA. TRBV21-1 is labeled a pseudogene. CDR3 size: 19 residues. The CDR3 DNA reads as TGTGCCAGCAGCAAAAGACTCTCTCACCCAGGGGGCGCGAGGAACGAGCAGTACTTC. It is translated as CASSKRLSHPGGARNEQYF.

The chain recombines TRBV6-1 with TRBJ2-7; TRBD2 matches at 8 bases. V gave up 6 bases and J gave up 2 bases; unmatched junction bases: 9. Germline CDR1 is MNHNS and CDR2 is SASEGT. This CDR3 has 15 residues. CDR3 loop: CASRDVAGLAYEQYF. For the CDR3, the DNA is TGTGCCAGCAGAGACGTAGCGGGACTTGCCTACGAGCAGTACTTC.

A word on this clone: Because the CDR3 is missing its conserved closing phenylalanine or tryptophan, this is likely a read error. The rearrangement links TRBV6-5 to TRBJ1-2; D gene ambiguous. V was shortened by 6 bases and J by 6 bases, with 14 bases between the two germline ends. The CDR3 is 13 amino acids. Germline assignment: CDR1 MNHEY and CDR2 SVGAGI. This CDR3 is CASRLKGLHGYTL. CDR3 DNA sequence: TGTGCCAGCAGATTGAAGGGCCTTCATGGCTACACCCTC.